Listed below are T cell receptor beta chains from one sample, sequenced in a study of blood T cell repertoires in COVID-19. Libraries were prepared by immunoSEQ multiplex PCR; TCRdb keeps only in-frame clonotypes and omits some of them. In the table there are over 150,000 clones, approximately 86% of which are singletons. The sequencing input was peripheral blood. All receptors come from an elderly woman with COVID-19, enrolled during active disease. Each CDR3 is given with its conserved first and last residue. Each record gives: J gene, clone size, D gene, V gene, CDR3 DNA, CDR3 protein. The D gene is left open where the match is weak. The size of a clone is reported for some rows only, either as once, few or many, or as a class for expanded clones.

j_call: TRBJ2-5
clone_size: -
d_call: -
v_call: TRBV18
cdr3_nt: TGTGCCAGCTCACTATTTAGTTCAGGGGAAGAGACCCAGTACTTC
cdr3_aa: CASSLFSSGEETQYF

j_call: TRBJ2-7
clone_size: -
d_call: TRBD2
v_call: TRBV19
cdr3_nt: TGTGCCAGTAGTAGTCCTAGCGGGAGGGCAAGTGAGCAGTACTTC
cdr3_aa: CASSSPSGRASEQYF

j_call: TRBJ2-1
clone_size: once
d_call: -
v_call: TRBV28
cdr3_nt: TGTGCCACCTCACCCGACGGGAAGGGCTCCTACAATGAGCAGTTCTTC
cdr3_aa: CATSPDGKGSYNEQFF

j_call: TRBJ1-5
clone_size: few
d_call: -
v_call: TRBV27
cdr3_nt: TGTGCCAGCAGTTTATACAGATCCAGCAATCAGCCCCAGCATTTT
cdr3_aa: CASSLYRSSNQPQHF

j_call: TRBJ2-5
clone_size: -
d_call: TRBD2
v_call: TRBV19
cdr3_nt: TGTGCCAGTAGTATAGCGGGAGGGCGTAAGAGGACCCAGTACTTC
cdr3_aa: CASSIAGGRKRTQYF

j_call: TRBJ1-5
clone_size: -
d_call: -
v_call: TRBV7-9
cdr3_nt: TGTGCCAGCAGCTTAGGGCCCTCTAGCAATCAGCCCCAGCATTTT
cdr3_aa: CASSLGPSSNQPQHF

j_call: TRBJ1-2
clone_size: -
d_call: TRBD1
v_call: TRBV7-2
cdr3_nt: TGTGCCAGCAGCTTAAGACAGGGCACCTATGGCTACACCTTC
cdr3_aa: CASSLRQGTYGYTF

j_call: TRBJ2-3
clone_size: once
d_call: -
v_call: TRBV6-1
cdr3_nt: TGTGCCAGCAGTGAAAGTGTAACGGGAGCCCTTGGGGATACGCAGTATTTT
cdr3_aa: CASSESVTGALGDTQYF

j_call: TRBJ2-2
clone_size: -
d_call: TRBD2
v_call: TRBV28
cdr3_nt: TGTGCCAGCAGCCGAGGACTAGCGAGAACCGGGGAGCTGTTTTTT
cdr3_aa: CASSRGLARTGELFF

j_call: TRBJ2-2
clone_size: once
d_call: -
v_call: TRBV7-8
cdr3_nt: TGTGCCAGCAGCCTGAAGATGGGAGGCCCTAACACCGGGGAGCTGTTTTTT
cdr3_aa: CASSLKMGGPNTGELFF

j_call: TRBJ2-1
clone_size: -
d_call: TRBD2
v_call: TRBV28
cdr3_nt: TGTGCCAGCAGTTCCAGGAGGGAGGGTAACAATGAGCAGTTCTTC
cdr3_aa: CASSSRREGNNEQFF

j_call: TRBJ1-4
clone_size: once
d_call: -
v_call: TRBV18
cdr3_nt: TGTGCCAGCTCACCACTACAGGGCAATAATGAAAAACTGTTTTTT
cdr3_aa: CASSPLQGNNEKLFF

j_call: TRBJ1-2
clone_size: -
d_call: TRBD1
v_call: TRBV7-3
cdr3_nt: TGTGCCAGCAGTCACCAGACAGGGGGCCTGCCCTATGGCTACACCTTC
cdr3_aa: CASSHQTGGLPYGYTF

j_call: TRBJ1-1
clone_size: once
d_call: -
v_call: TRBV28
cdr3_nt: TGTGCCAGCAGTTTACCCCAGGGGTATGCTGAAGCTTTCTTT
cdr3_aa: CASSLPQGYAEAFF

j_call: TRBJ1-3
clone_size: -
d_call: -
v_call: TRBV2
cdr3_nt: TGTGCCAGCAGTGAGTGGTCAGGCTCCGGAAACACCATATATTTT
cdr3_aa: CASSEWSGSGNTIYF

j_call: TRBJ1-1
clone_size: -
d_call: -
v_call: TRBV27
cdr3_nt: TGTGCCAGCAGTTTAGGAGGGGCGAGCACTGAAGCTTTCTTT
cdr3_aa: CASSLGGASTEAFF

j_call: TRBJ2-7
clone_size: -
d_call: -
v_call: TRBV2
cdr3_nt: TGTGCCAGCAGGACAGTCTCTCCTTACGAGCAGTACTTC
cdr3_aa: CASRTVSPYEQYF

j_call: TRBJ1-2
clone_size: once
d_call: -
v_call: TRBV9
cdr3_nt: TGTGCCAGCACTCCCGGGGGGTTCGGACCAATCTCTAACTATGGCTACACCTTC
cdr3_aa: CASTPGGFGPISNYGYTF

j_call: TRBJ2-3
clone_size: -
d_call: -
v_call: TRBV15
cdr3_nt: TGTGCCACCAGCAGACTAGCGAGCACAGATACGCAGTATTTT
cdr3_aa: CATSRLASTDTQYF

j_call: TRBJ1-6
clone_size: -
d_call: TRBD1
v_call: TRBV12-5
cdr3_nt: TGTGCTAGTGGTTTGGTAAGGGGACAGAGCTCCTATAATTCACCCCTCCACTTT
cdr3_aa: CASGLVRGQSSYNSPLHF

j_call: TRBJ2-2
clone_size: -
d_call: -
v_call: TRBV19
cdr3_nt: TGTGCCAGTAGTATAGGCGCAGGGAACACCGGGGAGCTGTTTTTT
cdr3_aa: CASSIGAGNTGELFF

j_call: TRBJ2-5
clone_size: -
d_call: TRBD2
v_call: TRBV6-1
cdr3_nt: TGTGCCAGCAGTGAAGCATGGCGGGAGTGGGAGACCCAGTACTTC
cdr3_aa: CASSEAWREWETQYF

j_call: TRBJ2-1
clone_size: -
d_call: -
v_call: TRBV7-9
cdr3_nt: TGTGCCAGCAGCTTTTCGAGCGTAAGGGGGTATGAGCAGTTCTTC
cdr3_aa: CASSFSSVRGYEQFF

j_call: TRBJ1-6
clone_size: -
d_call: -
v_call: TRBV3-1/TRBV3-2
cdr3_nt: TGTGCCAGCAGCGGACAGTTTAATTCACCCCTCCACTTT
cdr3_aa: CASSGQFNSPLHF